This T cell receptor (beta chain) was captured in a study of shared clonotypes between healthy human individuals. Measured with immunoSEQ multiplex PCR; TCRdb has only the in-frame clones, and not every one. The sample gives 200,000 to 250,000 clones, 60% to 70% of which show up once; 8.5% to 14% is in the top ten. The sequenced sample consisted of memory CD4+ T cells sorted from blood. Subset: CD45RA-negative fraction. This sequence originates from a man younger than 45 in good health.

The CDR3 region has the DNA TGTGCCAGCAGGGGGGACAGGGGTGTCGGGGAGCTGTTTTTT. Its protein is CASRGDRGVGELFF. This sequence joins TRBV25-1 and TRBJ2-2; 10 nucleotides line up with TRBD1. V shed 6 bases and J 7 bases; nucleotides not matched to a gene: 5. This CDR3 is built from 14 residues. The germline V gene encodes CDR1 MGHDK and CDR2 SYGVNS.